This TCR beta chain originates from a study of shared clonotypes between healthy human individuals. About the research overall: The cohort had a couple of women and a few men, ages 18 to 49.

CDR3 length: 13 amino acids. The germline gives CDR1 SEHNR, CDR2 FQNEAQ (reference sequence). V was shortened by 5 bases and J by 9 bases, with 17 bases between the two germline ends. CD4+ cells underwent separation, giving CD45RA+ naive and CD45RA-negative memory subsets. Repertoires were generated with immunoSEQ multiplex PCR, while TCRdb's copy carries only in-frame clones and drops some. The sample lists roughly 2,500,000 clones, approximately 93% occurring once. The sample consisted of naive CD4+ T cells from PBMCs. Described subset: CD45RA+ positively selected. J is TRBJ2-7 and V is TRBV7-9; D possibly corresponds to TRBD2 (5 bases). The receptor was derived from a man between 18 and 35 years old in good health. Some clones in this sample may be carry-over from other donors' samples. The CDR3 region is CASSHDTPGRQYF. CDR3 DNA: TGTGCCAGCAGCCATGATACTCCGGGGAGGCAGTACTTC.